The 26 T cell receptor beta chains below were found in one sample sequenced in a study of quantifying T cell responses using KT2 cells. Study-wide context: TCR alpha and beta constant-region primers primed reverse transcription of RNA.

An oligo carrying a UMI was ligated to the cDNA 3' end. The first PCR ran roughly 4 cycles with an equimolar RC1.1 and RC1.2 beta primer mix. TCRdb called the UMI-ligation and nested PCR reads again in MiXCR, with one record for every CDR3 protein. The table includes about 33,000 distinct CDR3 sequences, about 9.3% detected once. The sample was PBMCs spiked with cells of the T cell clone KT2. The receptors here all came from a human donor.

This clonotype came up a few times. The V call is TRBV6-1, the J call TRBJ2-7, with 7 bases identical to TRBD2. The V gene's germline CDR1 is MNHNS and CDR2 SASEGT. The CDR3 spans 15 residues. V was pared by 2 bases and J by 0 bases, with 4 bases of the junction left unmatched. This chain's CDR3 is CASSEPGGSSYEQYF. For the CDR3, the DNA is TGTGCCAGCAGTGAACCCGGCGGGAGCTCCTACGAGCAGTACTTC.

The rearrangement links TRBV6-2 or TRBV6-3 to TRBJ1-1, with 7 bases fitting TRBD1. Germline V gene sequence: CDR1 MNHEY, CDR2 SVGEGT. Trimming cost V 3 bases and J 6 bases; bases outside gene matches: 13. CDR3 length equals 16 residues. For the CDR3, the DNA is TGTGCCAGCAGTTATCGAACGGGACAGACTAACGCTGAAGCTTTCTTT. Its translation is CASSYRTGQTNAEAFF.

This clonotype occurred a few times. V is TRBV7-2 and J is TRBJ1-1, with D possibly TRBD1 on 5 matching bases. CDR3 length: 15 residues. Trimming removed 1 base from V and 5 bases from J, with 14 bases in between. In germline, CDR1 is SGHTA, CDR2 FQGNSA. The CDR3 here is CASSLVGGATTEAFF. CDR3 nucleotides: TGTGCCAGCAGCTTAGTAGGAGGGGCGACGACTGAAGCTTTCTTT. The complete variable domain, with remaining parts taken from reference TRBV7-2 and TRBJ1-1, reads GAGVSQSPSNKVTEKGKDVELRCDPISGHTALYWYRQSLGQGLEFLIYFQGNSAPDKSGLPSDRFSAERTGGSVSTLTIQRTQQEDSAVYLCASSLVGGATTEAFFGQGTRLTVV.

There are a few counts of this clonotype. The chain employs TRBV5-6 and TRBJ1-4, with D maybe TRBD1 (6 bases). Between the trimmed V and J ends, which lost 1 base and 5 bases, there was a span of 12 bases. The CDR3 length is 15 residues. In germline, CDR1 is SGHDT, CDR2 YYEEEE. In nucleotides, the CDR3 is TGTGCCAGCAGCTTGAGCGGGACACAAAATGAAAAACTGTTTTTT. The encoded protein is CASSLSGTQNEKLFF.

The chain combines TRBV18 with TRBJ1-4, with unresolved D. CDR1 is KGHSH and CDR2 is LQKENI in the germline V gene. The length of the CDR3 is 16 residues. V dropped 4 bases and J dropped 6 bases, with 18 bases sitting between them. Here the CDR3 DNA reads TGTGCCAGCTCACTGCTCGGTCCGCTTGGGGATGAAAAACTGTTTTTT. Protein sequence: CASSLLGPLGDEKLFF.

The chain couples TRBV10-2 to TRBJ2-1; D call uncertain. The CDR3 has 14 amino acids. The germline gives CDR1 WSHSY, CDR2 SAAADI. Trimming took off 8 bases at V and 0 bases at J, with 11 bases between the two ends. DNA of the CDR3: TGCGCCAGCTGTTCAAGGGACTCCTACAATGAGCAGTTCTTC. This encodes CASCSRDSYNEQFF.

This clonotype was seen ten or more times. This chain uses TRBV7-2 with TRBJ2-3; the match to TRBD2 covers 12 bases. Germline V lookup: CDR1 SGHTA, CDR2 FQGNSA. The ends lost 5 bases at V and 2 bases at J; junction bases unmatched: 2. The CDR3 runs to 15 residues. The CDR3 here is CASSGLAGYTDTQYF. The CDR3 coding sequence is TGTGCCAGCAGCGGACTAGCGGGATACACAGATACGCAGTATTTT.

Remarks on this clonotype: Since a much larger clone is just one base distant, this may be a read error. V usage is TRBV6-1 and J usage is TRBJ1-1; D is perhaps TRBD1 (5 bases). V dropped 3 bases and J dropped 2 bases, with 13 bases sitting between them. CDR3 size: 15 residues. Germline V gives CDR1 MNHNS, CDR2 SASEGT. The CDR3 here is CASSDSQGRNTEAFF. CDR3 bases: TGTGCCAGCAGTGACAGTCAGGGCCGAAACACTGAAGCTTTCTTT.

This clonotype was seen many times. The V and J genes are TRBV20-1 and TRBJ1-2; D may be TRBD1 (5 bases). The CDR3 length is 17 residues. Trimming took off 2 bases at V and 1 base at J, with 20 bases between the two ends. From germline, CDR1 is DFQATT and CDR2 SNEGSKA (reference sequence). The CDR3 region is CSARKRGSTSLNYGYTF. The CDR3 DNA reads TGCAGTGCTAGAAAAAGGGGCTCTACTTCCCTTAACTATGGCTACACCTTC.

This clonotype was counted between two and nine times. The chain employs TRBV20-1 and TRBJ1-2; 9 positions agree with TRBD1. V trimming: 0 bases; J trimming: 6 bases; junction bases outside the gene matches: 8. Germline V lookup: CDR1 DFQATT, CDR2 SNEGSKA (reference sequence). CDR3 size: 15 residues. The CDR3: CSARDRGQGGDGYTF. CDR3 in DNA: TGCAGTGCTAGAGATCGGGGACAGGGCGGGGATGGCTACACCTTC.

This clonotype occurred a few times. This chain links TRBV3-1 with TRBJ2-2; TRBD1 might be the D (6 bases). V lost 2 bases and J 5 bases, leaving 9 bases between the germline ends. The CDR3 loop spans 14 amino acids. Germline CDR1 reads LGHDT; CDR2 reads YNNKEL (reference sequence). The CDR3 loop reads CASSQTGWTGELFF. The CDR3 coding sequence is TGTGCCAGCAGCCAAACAGGGTGGACCGGGGAGCTGTTTTTT.

At least ten counts were recorded for this clonotype. The rearrangement joins TRBV20-1 to TRBJ2-2; D is possibly TRBD1 (6 bases). CDR1 is DFQATT and CDR2 is SNEGSKA in the germline V gene (reference sequence). V was shortened by 6 bases and J by 4 bases, with 12 bases between the two germline ends. This CDR3 contains 13 residues. In DNA form, the CDR3 reads TGCAGTGCAGAGGACAGAGCCACCGGGGAGCTGTTTTTT. Amino acid sequence: CSAEDRATGELFF.

This clonotype turned up a few times. The DNA of the CDR3 is TGTGCCAGCAGCCGAAGGACAGGGATAAGGAACACTGAAGCTTTCTTT. Protein sequence: CASSRRTGIRNTEAFF. This rearrangement joins TRBV2 to TRBJ1-1, with 8 bases aligning to TRBD1. V was clipped by 6 bases and J by 1 base; unmatched bases: 10. The CDR3 spans 16 residues. The V gene's germline CDR1 is SNHLY and CDR2 FYNNEI.

In this sample, this clonotype turned up many times. CDR3 in DNA: TGTGCCAGCAGTGACGGGTGGGGCTCGGCAGAGACCCAGTACTTC. Encoded protein: CASSDGWGSAETQYF. The gene calls are TRBV2 and TRBJ2-5; D is perhaps TRBD1 (5 bases). Per germline, CDR1 SNHLY and CDR2 FYNNEI. Trimming took 3 bases from V and 4 from J, leaving 15 bases between them. The CDR3 totals 15 residues.

This clonotype was seen ten or more times. The rearrangement links TRBV11-2 to TRBJ2-1; D remains unclear. This CDR3 contains 15 residues. The germline V gene encodes CDR1 SGHAT and CDR2 FQNNGV. The germline V and J ends were trimmed by 4 bases and 1 base, with 11 bases remaining between them. CDR3 in amino acids: CASSSIRISYNEQFF. The CDR3 nucleotides read TGTGCCAGCAGCTCAATTAGGATTTCCTACAATGAGCAGTTCTTC.

The chain recombines TRBV6-1 with TRBJ1-5; D is unresolved. Germline V CDR1 and CDR2: MNHNS, SASEGT. V lost 2 bases to trimming and J lost 0 bases, with 11 bases between them. This CDR3 has 16 amino acids. Here the CDR3 reads CASSERAFYSNQPQHF. As DNA, the CDR3 is TGTGCCAGCAGTGAAAGAGCATTCTATAGCAATCAGCCCCAGCATTTT.

This rearrangement joins TRBV6-5 to TRBJ1-6; D may be TRBD1 (6 bases). The CDR3 runs 13 residues. V shed 5 bases and J shed 9 bases, with 11 bases lying between them. Germline V gives CDR1 MNHEY, CDR2 SVGAGI. This CDR3 reads CASSVTGFSPLHF. The CDR3 nucleotides are TGTGCCAGCAGTGTAACAGGGTTTTCACCCCTCCACTTT.

The V call is TRBV7-8, the J call TRBJ1-6; possibly TRBD1 for D (6 bases). Germline CDR1 SGHVS, CDR2 FQNEAQ. The CDR3 is 16 amino acids. The V and J ends lost 7 bases and 0 bases respectively, with 13 bases between them. The CDR3 sequence is CASTRAGASYNSPLHF. The CDR3 nucleotides read TGTGCCAGCACCCGAGCGGGGGCCTCCTATAATTCACCCCTCCACTTT.

The rearrangement links TRBV14 to TRBJ2-7, with 7 bases matching TRBD1. This CDR3 comprises 16 residues. With V trimmed by 2 bases and J by 4 bases, 11 bases remained unmatched. Looked up from germline, CDR1 is SGHDN and CDR2 is FVKESK. CDR3 residues: CASSQPTDRAPYEQYF. CDR3 sequence (DNA): TGTGCCAGCAGCCAACCAACCGACAGGGCTCCATACGAGCAGTACTTC. The full variable domain, completed using reference TRBV14 and TRBJ2-7, is EAGVTQFPSHSVIEKGQTVTLRCDPISGHDNLYWYRRVMGKEIKFLLHFVKESKQDESGMPNNRFLAERTGGTYSTLKVQPAELEDSGVYFCASSQPTDRAPYEQYFGPGTRLTVT.

For this clonotype: Just one base apart from a much larger clone, this may be a read error. The CDR3 nucleotides read TGCGCCGGCAGCATCACGGCGACAGGGGCAGTAGCTTTCTTT. It translates to CAGSITATGAVAFF. The gene calls are TRBV5-1 and TRBJ1-1; 8 bases agree with TRBD1. CDR1 SGHRS and CDR2 YFSETQ come from the germline V gene. This CDR3 spans 14 amino acids.

In the case of this clonotype: A much larger clone differs by one base, so this may be a read error. V and J are TRBV18 and TRBJ2-1, with 13 bases that match TRBD2. CDR1 KGHSH and CDR2 LQKENI come from the germline V gene. V was clipped by 4 bases and J by 5 bases; unmatched bases: 5. The CDR3 covers 16 residues. The CDR3 bases are TGTGCCAGCTCACTAGGACTAGCGGGGGAAGACAATGAGCAGTTCTTC. Amino acids: CASSLGLAGEDNEQFF.

In this sample, this clonotype turned up a few times. The rearrangement joins TRBV7-9 to TRBJ2-1; TRBD2 aligns across 9 bases. CDR1 and CDR2 from the germline V gene are SEHNR and FQNEAQ (reference sequence). Trimming removed 7 bases from V and 0 bases from J; junction bases left unmatched: 13. The CDR3 contains 18 residues. The CDR3 reads CASTYSGGSLSSYNEQFF. CDR3 bases: TGTGCCAGCACCTATAGCGGGGGAAGTTTGAGCTCCTACAATGAGCAGTTCTTC.

The rearrangement joins TRBV12-5 to TRBJ1-1, with 7 bases identical to TRBD1. Germline V gene lookup returns CDR1 LGHNT and CDR2 FRNRAP. This CDR3 spans 18 amino acids. With V trimmed by 2 bases and J by 2 bases, 14 bases remained unmatched. The CDR3 DNA is TGTGCTAGTGGTTTGCAGCCGACAGGGTTTAGCTTTAACACTGAAGCTTTCTTT. It is translated as CASGLQPTGFSFNTEAFF.

This clonotype was observed a handful of times. The chain carries TRBV12-3 or TRBV12-4 and TRBJ2-2; D is possibly TRBD2 (5 bases). The CDR3 is made up of 15 amino acids. With 10 bases removed from V and 2 bases from J, the gap between germline ends came to 17 bases. CDR3 sequence (DNA): TGTGCCACATCGGGCGGGCGCGTAAACACCGGGGAGCTGTTTTTT. Amino acids: CATSGGRVNTGELFF.

CDR3 amino acids: CASSLGGGQGLYGYTF. The DNA for the CDR3 is TGTGCCAGCAGCCTCGGCGGAGGGCAGGGCCTCTATGGCTACACCTTC. The V and J genes are TRBV25-1 and TRBJ1-2; TRBD1 is a possible D gene (5 bases). Germline CDR1 and CDR2: MGHDK and SYGVNS. Trimming removed 6 bases from V and 4 bases from J, with 21 bases in between. The CDR3 length is 16 residues.

This clonotype has ten or more counts. The V call is TRBV29-1, the J call TRBJ1-1; 9 nucleotides align to TRBD1. This CDR3 contains 16 residues. J gave up 0 bases and V 7 bases, and 12 bases lay outside the gene matches. Germline CDR1 and CDR2: SQVTM and ANQGSEA. CDR3 amino acids: CSAHLLGTGLNTEAFF. CDR3 nucleotides: TGCAGCGCTCATTTATTAGGGACAGGGTTGAACACTGAAGCTTTCTTT.